The clone carrying this T cell receptor beta chain was seen a handful of times. As yet, its antigen is unknown. These data belong to a study of beta chain features in type 1 diabetes. Sorted populations all exceeded 95% purity. Study-level points and caveats: For Type 1 diabetes patients, all four CD4+ subsets carried TCRB CDR3s that were moderately but significantly shorter.

Of the isolated RNA, all was reverse transcribed, and so the sequenced material was expressed TCRB transcripts. TCRdb's table, derived via immunoSEQ multiplex PCR, lists solely in-frame clones and lacks some. The top ten hold around 0.12% of the sample, which has around 710,000 clones, 9.5% to 15% seen once. The specimen sequenced was naive CD4+ T cells from blood. This TCR was sampled from a young man with type 1 diabetes.

CDR3: CASSIQAGTYEQYF. The CDR3 DNA reads as TGTGCCAGTAGTATTCAGGCCGGAACGTACGAGCAGTACTTC. The J gene is TRBJ2-7, the V gene TRBV19; no reliable D call. Between the trimmed V and J ends, which lost 3 bases and 4 bases, there was a span of 13 bases. This CDR3 is 14 amino acids long. The germline V gene has CDR1 LNHDA and CDR2 SQIVND (reference sequence).